The 21 T cell receptor beta chains listed next were all sequenced from one sample in a study of blood T cell repertoires in COVID-19. The protocol was immunoSEQ multiplex PCR, while the TCRdb copy is restricted to in-frame clones and leaves out a portion. Here the sample spans about 310,000 clones, roughly 87% being singletons. Sequenced input: PBMCs or T cells enriched from blood (not recorded which). The receptors originated from a woman aged 18 to 35 who had recovered from COVID-19.

This clone was recorded a few times. V gene TRBV27 combines with J gene TRBJ2-5, with 12 bases fitting TRBD2. Germline V gives CDR1 MNHEY, CDR2 SMNVEV (reference sequence). The ends lost 5 bases at V and 5 bases at J; junction bases unmatched: 6. This CDR3 is built from 15 residues. Here the CDR3 DNA reads TGTGCCAGCAGTCTGACTAGCGGGAGTTGGGAGACCCAGTACTTC. Translated, it gives CASSLTSGSWETQYF.

The chain joins TRBV7-2 to TRBJ1-2; TRBD1 aligns across 7 bases. The CDR3 has 15 amino acids. V was clipped by 2 bases and J by 2 bases; unmatched bases: 5. Germline lookup yields CDR1 SGHTA and CDR2 FQGNSA. CDR3 nucleotides: TGTGCCAGCAGCTTAATGGCGGGACAGAACTATGGCTACACCTTC. Residues: CASSLMAGQNYGYTF.

The chain links TRBV7-3 to TRBJ1-2; no clear D gene. This CDR3 contains 14 residues. CDR1 and CDR2 (germline): SGHTA, FQGTGA. V dropped 4 bases and J dropped 4 bases, with 13 bases sitting between them. CDR3 nucleotide sequence: TGTGCCAGCAGCTCGGGAGGAGAGGGCTATGGCTACACCTTC. It yields the protein CASSSGGEGYGYTF.

The chain employs TRBV7-8 and TRBJ2-7; 11 bases map to TRBD2. The germline V gene has CDR1 SGHVS and CDR2 FQNEAQ. V shed 8 bases, J shed 8 bases, and the junction held 14 bases outside the gene matches. The CDR3 length is 15 residues. This chain's CDR3 is CASGLLAGETTQQYF. In nucleotides, the CDR3 is TGTGCCAGCGGTCTACTAGCGGGAGAGACTACGCAGCAGTACTTC.

The J gene is TRBJ2-7, the V gene TRBV5-4; 11 nucleotides align to TRBD1. The CDR3 consists of 16 residues. Germline V lookup: CDR1 SGHNT, CDR2 YYREEE (reference sequence). The V and J ends lost 3 bases and 6 bases, in that order; junction bases with no gene match: 11. The CDR3 here is CASSSEGTGGEGEQYF. CDR3 nucleotides: TGTGCCAGCAGCTCGGAGGGGACAGGGGGAGAAGGCGAGCAGTACTTC.

The chain uses TRBV4-3 and TRBJ2-1; a possible D gene is TRBD2 (5 bases). V lost 5 bases, J lost 3 bases, and 14 bases lay in between. The CDR3 is 15 residues long. Germline-derived CDR1 and CDR2 are LGHNA and YSLEER. In nucleotides, the CDR3 is TGCGCCAGCAGCAGATACGGACTGCACTACAATGAGCAGTTCTTC. This codes for CASSRYGLHYNEQFF.

The chain is built from TRBV19 and TRBJ1-5, with 8 bases aligning to TRBD1. The CDR3 loop spans 16 amino acids. Germline V lookup: CDR1 LNHDA, CDR2 SQIVND (reference sequence). Trimming cost V 5 bases and J 4 bases; bases outside gene matches: 10. The CDR3 is CASSPRQGLGNQPQHF. The CDR3 DNA sequence: TGTGCCAGTAGTCCAAGACAGGGGTTGGGGAATCAGCCCCAGCATTTT.

V and J are TRBV18 and TRBJ2-2; 9 bases match TRBD1. V trimming: 5 bases; J trimming: 5 bases; junction bases outside the gene matches: 6. CDR1 and CDR2 (germline): KGHSH, LQKENI. CDR3 size: 15 residues. In nucleotides, the CDR3 is TGTGCCAGCTCATGGGGACAGGGCAAAACCGGGGAGCTGTTTTTT. Translating it yields CASSWGQGKTGELFF.

This sequence joins TRBV29-1 and TRBJ2-3, with a weak D call TRBD2 (6 bases). V was clipped by 0 bases and J by 4 bases, with 17 bases between them. In germline, CDR1 is SQVTM, CDR2 ANQGSEA. The CDR3 has 16 amino acids. The CDR3: CSVEDIAGMPADTQYF. CDR3 sequence (DNA): TGCAGCGTTGAAGATATTGCGGGGATGCCGGCAGATACGCAGTATTTT.

The chain joins TRBV27 to TRBJ2-7; D is uncertain. Germline CDR1 and CDR2: MNHEY and SMNVEV (reference sequence). Between the trimmed V and J ends, which lost 3 bases and 1 base, there was a span of 10 bases. This CDR3 comprises 14 residues. The CDR3 nucleotides are TGTGCCAGCAGTTTCGTCGCTAGATCCTACGAGCAGTACTTC. It is translated as CASSFVARSYEQYF.

V is TRBV28 and J is TRBJ2-5, with 9 nucleotides matching TRBD2. V gave up 3 bases and J gave up 4 bases; unmatched junction bases: 6. The CDR3 spans 15 residues. Germline values: CDR1 MDHEN, CDR2 SYDVKM. CDR3 sequence: CASSLGSGRAETQYF. The CDR3 DNA reads as TGTGCCAGCAGTTTGGGTAGCGGGAGAGCAGAGACCCAGTACTTC.

The gene calls are TRBV19 and TRBJ2-2; D unclear. This CDR3 comprises 15 residues. CDR1 is LNHDA, CDR2 SQIVND, per germline (reference sequence). V dropped 1 base and J dropped 0 bases, with 6 bases sitting between them. The CDR3 loop is CASSIGPSNTGELFF. In DNA, the CDR3 is TGTGCCAGTAGTATAGGGCCATCGAACACCGGGGAGCTGTTTTTT.

This clone was picked up one time. The chain employs TRBV7-2 and TRBJ2-7; 8 bases are shared with TRBD2. The V and J ends lost 1 base and 3 bases, in that order; junction bases with no gene match: 11. CDR1 and CDR2 from the germline V gene are SGHTA and FQGNSA. The CDR3 totals 17 residues. The CDR3 sequence is CASSLDGKAGGLYEQYF. The CDR3 DNA sequence: TGTGCCAGCAGCTTAGACGGGAAGGCGGGGGGCCTCTACGAGCAGTACTTC.

This rearrangement joins TRBV2 to TRBJ1-1, with 9 nucleotides matching TRBD1. Unmatched junction bases numbered 4, after V lost 5 bases and J lost 9 bases. Germline V CDR1 and CDR2: SNHLY, FYNNEI. The CDR3 has 12 amino acids. CDR3 nucleotide sequence: TGTGCCAGCAGTACCGGACAGGGGCAAGCTTTCTTT. This encodes CASSTGQGQAFF. The full variable domain, rest sourced from reference TRBV2 and TRBJ1-1, is EPEVTQTPSHQVTQMGQEVILRCVPISNHLYFYWYRQILGQKVEFLVSFYNNEISEKSEIFDDQFSVERPDGSNFTLKIRSTKLEDSAMYFCASSTGQGQAFFGQGTRLTVV.

This sequence joins TRBV7-8 and TRBJ1-1, with 7 bases lining up with TRBD1. With 2 bases clipped from V and 11 bases from J, the junction kept 14 bases outside the gene matches. Germline CDR1 and CDR2: SGHVS and FQNEAQ. The CDR3 sequence is 15 residues long. CDR3 nucleotides: TGTGCCAGCAGCTTACCACTCCCTACCGACAGGGAGGCTTTCTTT. It encodes CASSLPLPTDREAFF.

This rearrangement joins TRBV7-6 to TRBJ2-3; D remains unclear. This CDR3 contains 14 residues. The V gene's germline CDR1 is SGHVS and CDR2 FNYEAQ. Trimming took 1 base from V and 4 from J, leaving 9 bases between them. The CDR3 region has the DNA TGTGCCAGCAGCTTAGGCCCTATCCCAGATACGCAGTATTTT. The encoded protein is CASSLGPIPDTQYF.

This clone was recorded only once. This chain links TRBV30 with TRBJ1-5, with D perhaps matching TRBD1 (6 bases). The ends were cut back, 1 base at V and 7 bases at J, with 20 bases in the middle. The CDR3 consists of 16 residues. Per germline, CDR1 GTSNPN and CDR2 SVGIG (reference sequence). Here the CDR3 DNA reads TGTGCCTGGAGTGCCCCTCCGGCGGGGGGCGGCCAGCCCCAGCATTTT. It encodes CAWSAPPAGGGQPQHF.

This chain joins TRBV6-2 or TRBV6-3 and TRBJ2-7; no firm D call. The CDR3 has 12 residues. V dropped 3 bases and J dropped 2 bases, with 5 bases sitting between them. Germline lookup yields CDR1 MNHEY and CDR2 SVGEGT. The CDR3: CASSYPTYEQYF. CDR3 in DNA: TGTGCCAGCAGTTATCCCACCTACGAGCAGTACTTC.

The chain carries TRBV19 and TRBJ2-3; TRBD1 aligns across 9 bases. Germline values: CDR1 LNHDA, CDR2 SQIVND (reference sequence). This CDR3 contains 15 residues. With 3 bases clipped from V and 5 bases from J, the junction kept 6 bases outside the gene matches. The CDR3, as DNA: TGTGCCAGTAGTATGCTACAGGGGGCGAGAGATACGCAGTATTTT. As protein: CASSMLQGARDTQYF.

This clone showed up just once. The CDR3, as DNA: TGTGCCAGCAGTTTACCAGGGATCAATCAGCCCCAGCATTTT. Translated, it gives CASSLPGINQPQHF. The genes are TRBV28 and TRBJ1-5; TRBD1 might be the D (5 bases). The V end lost 2 bases, the J end lost 3 bases, and 8 bases lay between the germline ends. This CDR3 spans 14 amino acids. CDR1 is MDHEN, CDR2 SYDVKM, per germline.

V usage is TRBV6-4 and J usage is TRBJ2-7; D is perhaps TRBD2 (5 bases). Trimming took off 5 bases at V and 7 bases at J, with 15 bases between the two ends. CDR3 length: 13 residues. Germline V gene lookup returns CDR1 MRHNA and CDR2 SNTAGT. Here the CDR3 DNA reads TGTGCCAGCAGTCTTAGCGAGAGAGGGGAGCAGTACTTC. Amino acids: CASSLSERGEQYF.